Listed below are T cell receptor beta chains from one sample, sequenced in a study of T cell repertoires and HLA-DP antigens. Which antigens these TCRs recognize remains unknown. Generated by immunoSEQ multiplex PCR, the TCRdb table keeps only in-frame clones and is missing some. The data hold 55,000 to 80,000 clones, with around four fifths observed a single time. Sequencing was carried out using CD4+ T cells from PBMCs. These receptors were collected from a man in his sixties in good health and CMV-seronegative. Each CDR3 is given with its conserved first and last residue. The D gene is left open where the match is weak. Not every row has a clone size; where given, it reads once, few, many or a size class.

>TRBJ1-2|.|.|TRBV2
CAIHLQGIGGYTF
TGTGCCATCCACCTACAGGGAATTGGTGGCTACACCTTC
>TRBJ2-1|.|.|TRBV19
CASTPYGRTNEQFF
TGTGCCAGTACTCCTTATGGGAGGACGAATGAGCAGTTCTTC
>TRBJ1-6|.|.|TRBV5-4
CASSTVGPGDNSPLHF
TGTGCCAGCAGCACCGTCGGGCCAGGGGATAATTCACCCCTCCACTTT
>TRBJ2-5|.|TRBD2|TRBV7-9
CASSQRGAGVKETQYF
TGTGCCAGCAGCCAACGAGGAGCGGGAGTGAAAGAGACCCAGTACTTC
>TRBJ2-1|.|.|TRBV9
CASSPPAGLAYNEQFF
TGTGCCAGCAGCCCACCGGCAGGGTTAGCCTACAATGAGCAGTTCTTC
>TRBJ1-1|.|TRBD1|TRBV29-1
CSVRPGTGGITEAFF
TGCAGCGTTCGTCCCGGGACAGGGGGCATCACTGAAGCTTTCTTT
>TRBJ1-1|.|.|TRBV16
CASRDLNTEAFF
TGTGCCAGCAGGGACCTGAACACTGAAGCTTTCTTT
>TRBJ1-1|.|.|TRBV4-2
CASSQGTMHILNTEAFF
TGTGCCAGCAGCCAAGGGACCATGCATATCCTGAACACTGAAGCTTTCTTT
>TRBJ1-5|few|TRBD1|TRBV7-2
CASSSTGGTGQPQHF
TGTGCCAGCAGCTCCACAGGGGGCACGGGTCAGCCCCAGCATTTT
>TRBJ2-3|.|TRBD2|TRBV4-1
CASRFASGGRTTDTQYF
TGCGCCAGCAGGTTCGCTAGCGGGGGCCGAACCACAGATACGCAGTATTTT
>TRBJ1-2|.|.|TRBV7-9
CASSFQGYNGYTF
TGTGCCAGCAGCTTCCAGGGATATAATGGCTACACCTTC
>TRBJ2-3|.|TRBD2|TRBV9
CASSAPSGRLSTDTQYF
TGTGCCAGCAGCGCCCCTAGCGGCCGGCTTAGCACAGATACGCAGTATTTT
>TRBJ2-7|.|.|TRBV2
CASSSQGSSYEQYF
TGTGCCAGCAGTTCGCAGGGGTCCTCCTACGAGCAGTACTTC
>TRBJ1-5|once|TRBD1|TRBV10-3
CAISSQDRVSNQPQHF
TGTGCCATCAGTAGTCAAGACAGGGTTAGCAATCAGCCCCAGCATTTT
>TRBJ2-1|.|.|TRBV11-2
CASRRRGADANEQFF
TGTGCCAGCAGAAGAAGAGGGGCAGACGCGAATGAGCAGTTCTTC
>TRBJ2-2|.|TRBD2|TRBV7-2
CASSLGTSGRSGELFF
TGTGCCAGCAGCTTGGGGACTAGCGGGAGGTCGGGGGAGCTGTTTTTT
>TRBJ1-5|once|.|TRBV6-1
CASSEWNRGGQPQHF
TGTGCCAGCAGTGAATGGAACCGCGGAGGACAGCCCCAGCATTTT
>TRBJ2-3|once|TRBD2|TRBV7-9
CASSLGGLADTQYF
TGTGCCAGCAGCTTAGGGGGACTAGCAGATACGCAGTATTTT
>TRBJ2-5|.|.|TRBV29-1
CSVERSRGETQYF
TGCAGCGTTGAAAGGAGTAGAGGAGAGACCCAGTACTTC
>TRBJ2-5|.|TRBD2|TRBV7-7
CASSLALGTSGGTGETQYF
TGTGCCAGCAGCTTAGCGCTGGGGACTAGCGGGGGGACTGGGGAGACCCAGTACTTC
>TRBJ2-1|once|TRBD2|TRBV5-1
CASSLVQTSGGAVGYNEQFF
TGCGCCAGCAGCTTGGTCCAGACTAGCGGGGGGGCCGTGGGGTACAATGAGCAGTTCTTC
>TRBJ1-2|.|.|TRBV5-8
CASSPLNGEGYTF
TGTGCCAGCAGCCCCCTCAATGGGGAAGGCTACACCTTC
>TRBJ2-3|.|TRBD2|TRBV7-2
CASSFGGSTDTQYF
TGTGCCAGCAGCTTCGGGGGGAGCACAGATACGCAGTATTTT
>TRBJ1-2|.|.|TRBV6-1
CASSDRRLDTF
TGTGCCAGCAGTGATAGACGGCTAGACACCTTC
>TRBJ1-2|.|.|TRBV28
CASSLSDRRPITF
TGTGCCAGCAGTTTGAGCGACAGGAGGCCAATCACCTTC
>TRBJ2-5|.|.|TRBV5-6
CASSLVGAKETQYF
TGTGCCAGCAGCTTGGTGGGTGCCAAAGAGACCCAGTACTTC
>TRBJ1-3|.|.|TRBV6-5
CASSNGQFSGNTIYF
TGTGCCAGCAGTAACGGACAGTTCTCTGGAAACACCATATATTTT
>TRBJ2-1|few|TRBD2|TRBV5-1
CASSPLAGGPGNEQFF
TGCGCCAGCAGTCCCCTAGCGGGGGGGCCGGGCAATGAGCAGTTCTTC
>TRBJ2-2|.|TRBD2|TRBV6-1
CASNEGLAGTGELFF
TGTGCCAGCAACGAGGGACTAGCGGGTACCGGGGAGCTGTTTTTT
>TRBJ2-7|.|.|TRBV7-7
CASSLNPPPYEQYF
TGTGCCAGCAGCTTAAATCCCCCCCCCTACGAGCAGTACTTC
>TRBJ2-3|.|TRBD2|TRBV2
CASSDGLAVTDTQYF
TGTGCCAGCAGTGACGGACTAGCGGTAACAGATACGCAGTATTTT